This passage covers 22 T cell receptor beta chains from one sample sequenced in a study of blood T cell repertoires in COVID-19. This table comes from immunoSEQ multiplex PCR, and its TCRdb copy is limited to in-frame clones, with some not included. The table shows tens of thousands of clones, with around 88% occurring only once. Material: peripheral blood. Receptor source: a man between 60 and 75 years old with acute or convalescent COVID-19.

This clone has a single count. The chain carries TRBV6-5 and TRBJ1-1; D is perhaps TRBD1 (6 bases). The CDR3 length is 15 residues. The germline V and J ends were trimmed by 2 bases and 4 bases, with 14 bases remaining between them. Germline CDR1 is MNHEY and CDR2 is SVGAGI. CDR3 region: CASSYAGASSTEAFF. CDR3 coding DNA: TGTGCCAGCAGTTACGCGGGGGCGAGTAGCACTGAAGCTTTCTTT.

The J gene is TRBJ2-3, the V gene TRBV7-3, with 8 bases lining up with TRBD2. The ends lost 5 bases at V and 2 bases at J; junction bases unmatched: 6. This CDR3 is built from 15 residues. In germline, CDR1 is SGHTA, CDR2 FQGTGA. CDR3 nucleotides: TGTGCCAGCAGCCAGATAGCGGGATACACAGATACGCAGTATTTT. This encodes CASSQIAGYTDTQYF.

This clone was counted between two and nine times. This chain connects TRBV2 to TRBJ2-7; D remains unclear. The germline gives CDR1 SNHLY, CDR2 FYNNEI. The CDR3 is made up of 11 amino acids. Trimming removed 6 bases at V and 8 bases at J, with 11 bases between. Written as DNA, the CDR3 is TGTGCCAGCAGCCCATACTCGAAGCAGTACTTC. Translated, it gives CASSPYSKQYF.

This chain's CDR3 is CASSLSSGGTRSYEQYF. For the CDR3, the DNA is TGTGCCAGCAGCTTGTCCTCTGGCGGGACTCGCTCCTACGAGCAGTACTTC. The V and J genes are TRBV5-6 and TRBJ2-7, with D perhaps matching TRBD2 (6 bases). Trimming removed 1 base at V and 0 bases at J, with 17 bases between. The CDR3 is made up of 17 amino acids. Germline CDR1 reads SGHDT; CDR2 reads YYEEEE.

This chain joins TRBV18 and TRBJ2-5; TRBD2 matches at 9 bases. J lost 2 bases, V lost 4 bases, and 2 bases had no gene match. The CDR3 runs to 14 residues. Germline lookup yields CDR1 KGHSH and CDR2 LQKENI. CDR3 sequence reads: CASSQTSGQETQYF. The DNA for the CDR3 is TGTGCCAGCTCACAGACTAGCGGACAAGAGACCCAGTACTTC.

The chain employs TRBV15 and TRBJ2-3; 9 bases line up with TRBD2. V shed 1 base, J shed 3 bases, and the junction held 5 bases outside the gene matches. The CDR3 is made up of 16 amino acids. The V gene's germline CDR1 is LNHNV and CDR2 YYDKDF (reference sequence). CDR3 sequence: CATSRAQREATDTQYF. As DNA, the CDR3 is TGTGCCACCAGCAGAGCCCAGCGGGAGGCAACAGATACGCAGTATTTT.

The gene calls are TRBV28 and TRBJ1-5; perhaps TRBD1 as D (6 bases). CDR3 size: 13 residues. Germline V gives CDR1 MDHEN, CDR2 SYDVKM. Deletions cut 7 bases from V and 6 bases from J, with 13 bases between. The CDR3: CASTQIRGQPQHF. The CDR3 DNA follows: TGTGCCAGCACCCAGATCAGGGGTCAGCCCCAGCATTTT.

The chain joins TRBV5-1 to TRBJ2-1; 10 bases line up with TRBD2. The trim removed 5 bases at V and 0 bases at J, leaving 5 bases unmatched. Looked up from germline, CDR1 is SGHRS and CDR2 is YFSETQ. The CDR3 spans 16 residues. The CDR3 region has the DNA TGCGCCAGCAGAGCGGGAGGGGGATTCTCCTACAATGAGCAGTTCTTC. Translated, it gives CASRAGGGFSYNEQFF.

The chain couples TRBV5-1 to TRBJ1-1, with unresolved D. V was pared by 0 bases and J by 0 bases, with 15 bases between. Germline V gives CDR1 SGHRS, CDR2 YFSETQ. The CDR3 runs to 17 residues. The CDR3 loop reads CASSLGYDRRLNTEAFF. In DNA, the CDR3 is TGCGCCAGCAGCTTGGGGTACGATAGGAGATTGAACACTGAAGCTTTCTTT.

This clone was seen once. The J gene is TRBJ2-1, the V gene TRBV3-1 (or the pseudogene TRBV3-2); 7 bases align to TRBD2. J lost 3 bases, V lost 3 bases, and 5 bases had no gene match. This CDR3 has 15 amino acids. Germline V gives CDR1 LGHDT, CDR2 YNNKEL (reference sequence). The CDR3 sequence: CASSHWASGYNEQFF. The CDR3 coding sequence is TGTGCCAGCAGCCATTGGGCTAGCGGCTACAATGAGCAGTTCTTC.

The chain links TRBV3-1 (or the pseudogene TRBV3-2) to TRBJ2-1; weak D call: TRBD1 (6 bases). CDR3 length: 13 amino acids. CDR1 and CDR2 from the germline V gene are LGHDT and YNNKEL (reference sequence). V was cut by 4 bases and J by 8 bases, with 12 bases left in between. CDR3 nucleotides: TGTGCCAGCAGCCGGTCAGGGGTGGATGAGCAGTTCTTC. It codes for CASSRSGVDEQFF.

The rearrangement links TRBV30 to TRBJ2-4; maybe TRBD2 (5 bases). CDR3 length: 13 amino acids. Between the trimmed V and J ends, which lost 4 bases and 3 bases, there was a span of 10 bases. Germline loops: CDR1 GTSNPN, CDR2 SVGIG (reference sequence). The CDR3 is CAWNRRGKNIQYF. CDR3 DNA: TGTGCCTGGAACCGACGGGGCAAAAACATTCAGTACTTC.

This rearrangement joins TRBV12-3 or TRBV12-4 to TRBJ2-6, with D unclear. Trimming took off 5 bases at V and 4 bases at J, with 6 bases between the two ends. The CDR3 runs 13 residues. The CDR3 here is CASSNLGANVLTF. The DNA for the CDR3 is TGTGCCAGCAGTAATCTAGGGGCCAACGTCCTGACTTTC.

The chain links TRBV9 to TRBJ1-1, with D perhaps matching TRBD1 (5 bases). Germline CDR1 reads SGDLS; CDR2 reads YYNGEE. Deletions cut 1 base from V and 6 bases from J, with 10 bases between. The CDR3 has 13 amino acids. For the CDR3, the DNA is TGTGCCAGCAGCGTACAGGGAGGCCCTGAAGCTTTCTTT. It translates to CASSVQGGPEAFF.

This clone showed up just once. V and J are TRBV28 and TRBJ2-7; D is perhaps TRBD1 (6 bases). Deletions cut 7 bases from V and 4 bases from J, with 17 bases between. CDR1 MDHEN and CDR2 SYDVKM come from the germline V gene. There are 14 residues in the CDR3. Here the CDR3 reads CASNPQGLGYEQYF. The DNA for the CDR3 is TGTGCCAGCAATCCCCAGGGGTTGGGTTACGAGCAGTACTTC. Complete variable domain (other parts from reference TRBV28 and TRBJ2-7): DVKVTQSSRYLVKRTGEKVFLECVQDMDHENMFWYRQDPGLGLRLIYFSYDVKMKEKGDIPEGYSVSREKKERFSLILESASTNQTSMYLCASNPQGLGYEQYFGPGTRLTVT.

The gene calls are TRBV6-2 or TRBV6-3 and TRBJ1-2; 8 bases align to TRBD1. V was clipped by 6 bases and J by 4 bases; unmatched bases: 1. This CDR3 is built from 12 residues. From germline, CDR1 is MNHEY and CDR2 SVGEGT. This CDR3 reads CASSQGAYGYTF. The CDR3 DNA sequence: TGTGCCAGCAGCCAGGGGGCCTATGGCTACACCTTC.

CDR3 loop: CASSIQGTETQYF. The DNA of the CDR3 is TGTGCCAGCAGTATCCAGGGCACGGAGACCCAGTACTTC. The V gene is TRBV6-5, the J gene TRBJ2-5; perhaps TRBD1 as D (5 bases). CDR3 length: 13 residues. Germline CDR1 reads MNHEY; CDR2 reads SVGAGI. V gave up 5 bases and J gave up 5 bases, with 12 bases separating them.

This clone was seen more than once but under ten times. The chain recombines TRBV3-1 (or the pseudogene TRBV3-2) with TRBJ2-7; 11 positions match TRBD2. Per the germline V gene, CDR1 is LGHDT and CDR2 is YNNKEL (reference sequence). The CDR3 covers 16 residues. V was pared by 4 bases and J by 1 base, with 6 bases of the junction left unmatched. Written as DNA, the CDR3 is TGTGCCAGCAGCCTCGGGACTAGCGGTATGTCCTACGAGCAGTACTTC. Translation gives CASSLGTSGMSYEQYF.

This chain joins TRBV2 and TRBJ1-5, with D unclear. The length of the CDR3 is 15 residues. Germline V lookup: CDR1 SNHLY, CDR2 FYNNEI. V shed 2 bases and J shed 0 bases, with 8 bases lying between them. In DNA, the CDR3 is TGTGCCAGCAGTGAAATCTTGGCTAGCAATCAGCCCCAGCATTTT. This codes for CASSEILASNQPQHF.

The chain links TRBV5-4 to TRBJ2-5, with D maybe TRBD1 (5 bases). CDR1 and CDR2 (germline): SGHNT, YYREEE (reference sequence). Trimming took off 0 bases at V and 5 bases at J, with 14 bases between the two ends. CDR3 length: 15 residues. The CDR3 loop is CASSLVGRARETQYF. DNA of the CDR3: TGTGCCAGCAGCTTGGTGGGCAGGGCGCGGGAGACCCAGTACTTC.

The chain is built from TRBV5-4 and TRBJ2-7; D may be TRBD1 (5 bases). V dropped 1 base and J dropped 2 bases, with 10 bases sitting between them. Germline V gene lookup returns CDR1 SGHNT and CDR2 YYREEE (reference sequence). The CDR3 sequence is 14 residues long. CDR3 in DNA: TGTGCCAGCAGCTTGAGGGGCGCACCCTACGAGCAGTACTTC. This encodes CASSLRGAPYEQYF.

In DNA, the CDR3 is TGTGCCAGCAGCCGCACACTAGCGGGAGGGACCGGGGAGCTGTTTTTT. This encodes CASSRTLAGGTGELFF. The chain recombines TRBV11-2 with TRBJ2-2; 13 bases fit TRBD2. This CDR3 spans 16 amino acids. Germline lookup yields CDR1 SGHAT and CDR2 FQNNGV. Trimming cost V 5 bases and J 5 bases; bases outside gene matches: 5.